Detailed here is one T cell receptor (beta chain). The ends were cut back, 7 bases at V and 4 bases at J, with 13 bases in the middle. Germline V CDR1 and CDR2: MNHEY, SVGAGI. The CDR3 totals 14 residues. The sample originates from a study of blood T cell repertoires in COVID-19. Some clones are missing from TCRdb's copy, which holds only in-frame ones; the method was immunoSEQ multiplex PCR. Of about 230,000 clones in the sample, roughly 83% were seen once. The sample consisted of peripheral blood. V gene TRBV6-5 combines with J gene TRBJ2-2, with a possible D match to TRBD1 (5 bases). The receptor was isolated from a woman in her forties or fifties with acute or convalescent COVID-19. The CDR3 loop reads CASNPGLSTGELFF. CDR3 sequence (DNA): TGTGCCAGCAACCCAGGGTTAAGCACCGGGGAGCTGTTTTTT.